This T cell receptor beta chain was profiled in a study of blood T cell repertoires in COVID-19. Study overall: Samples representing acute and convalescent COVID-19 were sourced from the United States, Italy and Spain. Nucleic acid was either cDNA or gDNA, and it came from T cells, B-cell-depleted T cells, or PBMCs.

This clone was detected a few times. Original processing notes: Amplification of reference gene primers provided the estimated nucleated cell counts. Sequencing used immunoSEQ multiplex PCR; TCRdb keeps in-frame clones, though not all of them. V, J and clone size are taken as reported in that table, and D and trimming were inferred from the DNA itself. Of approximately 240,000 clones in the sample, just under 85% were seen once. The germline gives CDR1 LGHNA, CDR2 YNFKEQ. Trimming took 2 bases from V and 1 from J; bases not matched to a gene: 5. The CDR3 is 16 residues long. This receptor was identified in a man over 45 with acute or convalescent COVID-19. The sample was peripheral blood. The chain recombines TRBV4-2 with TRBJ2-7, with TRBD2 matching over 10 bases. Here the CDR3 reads CASSQHGTSASYEQYF. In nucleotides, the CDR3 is TGTGCCAGCAGCCAACACGGGACTAGCGCTTCCTACGAGCAGTACTTC.